The next 31 T cell receptor beta chains were all read from a single sample in a study of cytomegalovirus exposure and HLA in healthy donors. The data were produced by immunoSEQ multiplex PCR, yet TCRdb's version contains in-frame clones alone and is incomplete. The data show roughly 56,000 clones, 93% seen once. Sequenced input: PBMCs. All receptors derive from a woman younger than 35 in good health and CMV-seropositive.

V is TRBV7-2 and J is TRBJ2-4; possible D gene TRBD1, 6 bases. The germline CDR1 and CDR2 sequences are SGHTA and FQGNSA. V gave up 5 bases and J gave up 8 bases, with 25 bases separating them. The CDR3 sequence is 17 residues long. The CDR3 region is CASSLPNLRGHGYIQYF. The CDR3 bases are TGTGCCAGCAGCCTTCCCAATTTAAGGGGACACGGATACATTCAGTACTTC.

The CDR3 DNA reads as TGTGCCTGGGGGACAGCGTCGTCTGGGGCCAACGTCCTGACTTTC. Encoded protein: CAWGTASSGANVLTF. The V and J genes are TRBV30 and TRBJ2-6; TRBD1 agrees at 7 bases. Germline lookup yields CDR1 GTSNPN and CDR2 SVGIG (reference sequence). This CDR3 spans 15 amino acids. The V gene end was trimmed by 5 bases and the J gene end by 1 base; junction bases not matched to a gene: 5.

V gene TRBV28 combines with J gene TRBJ2-3; TRBD1 aligns across 8 bases. From germline, CDR1 is MDHEN and CDR2 SYDVKM. V gave up 6 bases and J gave up 3 bases; unmatched junction bases: 11. The CDR3 loop spans 16 amino acids. DNA for the CDR3: TGTGCCAGCAGCCCGCAGGGGGCGATAGCTACAGATACGCAGTATTTT. Its translation is CASSPQGAIATDTQYF.

The chain uses TRBV7-8 and TRBJ1-3; D unresolved. Germline loops: CDR1 SGHVS, CDR2 FQNEAQ. Trimming pared 3 bases from V and 3 bases from J, leaving 9 bases between. CDR3 length: 14 residues. The CDR3 DNA reads TGTGCCAGCAGCTTTAATGTATATGGAAACACCATATATTTT. Its translation: CASSFNVYGNTIYF.

The CDR3, as DNA: TGTGCCAGCAGGGCCTTGGGACACCGGAACACTGAAGCTTTCTTT. Translating gives CASRALGHRNTEAFF. The chain combines TRBV2 with TRBJ1-1, with D possibly TRBD1 on 6 matching bases. The V end lost 6 bases, the J end lost 1 base, and 15 bases lay between the germline ends. The CDR3 sequence is 15 residues long. In germline, CDR1 is SNHLY, CDR2 FYNNEI.

V is TRBV28 and J is TRBJ2-7; the match to TRBD2 covers 9 bases. Germline assignment: CDR1 MDHEN and CDR2 SYDVKM. The length of the CDR3 is 17 residues. With 5 bases clipped from V and 3 bases from J, the junction kept 14 bases outside the gene matches. CDR3 sequence reads: CASSTQGRTSASYEQYF. The CDR3 DNA reads as TGTGCCAGCAGTACCCAGGGTCGGACTAGCGCTAGCTACGAGCAGTACTTC. Together with reference TRBV28 and TRBJ2-7, the CDR3 gives the full variable domain: DVKVTQSSRYLVKRTGEKVFLECVQDMDHENMFWYRQDPGLGLRLIYFSYDVKMKEKGDIPEGYSVSREKKERFSLILESASTNQTSMYLCASSTQGRTSASYEQYFGPGTRLTVT.

CDR3 sequence reads: CASSPRGQGGDYGYTF. In nucleotides, the CDR3 is TGTGCCAGCAGTCCCCGGGGCCAGGGGGGAGACTATGGCTACACCTTC. The genes are TRBV27 and TRBJ1-2; 7 bases map to TRBD1. Losses at the gene ends were 5 bases for V and 3 bases for J; bases not matched to a gene: 12. Germline V gives CDR1 MNHEY, CDR2 SMNVEV (reference sequence). The CDR3 spans 16 residues.

This chain links TRBV4-3 with TRBJ2-1, with D tentatively TRBD2 (6 bases). Trimming took 0 bases from V and 0 from J, leaving 9 bases between them. This CDR3 is built from 16 residues. Germline V gene lookup returns CDR1 LGHNA and CDR2 YSLEER. CDR3 amino acids: CASSQDPGGSYNEQFF. The CDR3 DNA reads as TGCGCCAGCAGCCAAGACCCCGGGGGCTCCTACAATGAGCAGTTCTTC.

This chain connects TRBV7-9 to TRBJ1-1; 7 bases agree with TRBD1. Germline V gene data show CDR1 as SEHNR and CDR2 as FQNEAQ (reference sequence). The CDR3 is 13 amino acids. Germline trimming cut 5 bases from V and 3 bases from J; bases unmatched to any gene: 3. CDR3 bases: TGTGCCAGCAGCGGGACAGCGTACACTGAAGCTTTCTTT. Translating gives CASSGTAYTEAFF.

The rearrangement joins TRBV30 to TRBJ2-1; 9 nucleotides align to TRBD2. Germline loops: CDR1 GTSNPN, CDR2 SVGIG (reference sequence). With V trimmed by 1 base and J by 3 bases, 10 bases remained unmatched. The CDR3 has 17 amino acids. DNA for the CDR3: TGTGCCTGGAGTGGGGAGGCGGGGCGGGGGGGCTACAATGAGCAGTTCTTC. Translating it yields CAWSGEAGRGGYNEQFF.

The CDR3 loop reads CASSLGQGAGELFF. DNA of the CDR3: TGTGCCAGCAGCTTAGGTCAGGGGGCCGGGGAGCTGTTTTTT. The rearrangement joins TRBV7-2 to TRBJ2-2; 7 bases are shared with TRBD1. V lost 1 base, J lost 6 bases, and 2 bases stayed unmatched. Germline V gene data show CDR1 as SGHTA and CDR2 as FQGNSA. CDR3 length: 14 amino acids.

This clone was recorded only once. The J gene is TRBJ2-1, the V gene TRBV4-2; 9 nucleotides match TRBD1. This CDR3 region has 14 residues. V shed 1 base and J 7 bases; nucleotides not matched to a gene: 2. Germline CDR1 and CDR2: LGHNA and YNFKEQ. Here the CDR3 reads CASSQGDRENEQFF. Written as DNA, the CDR3 is TGTGCCAGCAGCCAAGGGGACAGGGAAAATGAGCAGTTCTTC.

The V and J genes are TRBV29-1 and TRBJ2-7, with TRBD1 identical over 9 bases. Unmatched junction bases numbered 10, after V lost 7 bases and J lost 6 bases. This CDR3 spans 13 amino acids. Germline lookup yields CDR1 SQVTM and CDR2 ANQGSEA. The CDR3 protein is CSATGTGTVEQYF. The DNA of the CDR3 is TGCAGCGCCACCGGGACAGGGACAGTCGAGCAGTACTTC.

The chain is built from TRBV13 and TRBJ2-3; 7 bases agree with TRBD2. The CDR3 spans 15 residues. V was clipped by 8 bases and J by 2 bases; unmatched bases: 10. The germline gives CDR1 PRHDT, CDR2 FYEKMQ (reference sequence). The CDR3 nucleotides are TGTGCCAGCTCGAACGGGGGGACCTTCACAGATACGCAGTATTTT. Encoded protein: CASSNGGTFTDTQYF.

This chain connects TRBV4-1 to TRBJ2-7, with 9 bases aligning to TRBD1. V shed 4 bases, J shed 1 base, and the junction held 8 bases outside the gene matches. The length of the CDR3 is 16 residues. CDR1 is MGHRA and CDR2 is YSYEKL in the germline V gene. CDR3 sequence: CASSRETGGRSYEQYF. The CDR3 nucleotides are TGCGCCAGCAGCCGGGAAACAGGGGGCCGATCCTACGAGCAGTACTTC.

The gene calls are TRBV15 and TRBJ1-2, with D unresolved. V was pared by 3 bases and J by 4 bases, with 15 bases between. The CDR3 loop spans 15 amino acids. Germline CDR1 reads LNHNV; CDR2 reads YYDKDF (reference sequence). The CDR3 here is CATSSERPFVYGYTF. The CDR3 nucleotides read TGTGCCACCAGCAGCGAGCGACCCTTTGTCTATGGCTACACCTTC.

The chain couples TRBV7-9 to TRBJ1-2; D not resolved. The CDR3 runs 14 residues. Per the germline V gene, CDR1 is SEHNR and CDR2 is FQNEAQ (reference sequence). The V gene lost 3 bases and the J gene lost 3 bases, with 11 bases spanning the gap. CDR3 DNA sequence: TGTGCCAGCAGCTTTCCTCTAGGCGACTATGGCTACACCTTC. Its protein is CASSFPLGDYGYTF. Combining the CDR3 with reference TRBV7-9 and TRBJ1-2 gives the whole variable domain DTGVSQNPRHKITKRGQNVTFRCDPISEHNRLYWYRQTLGQGPEFLTYFQNEAQLEKSRLLSDRFSAERPKGSFSTLEIQRTEQGDSAMYLCASSFPLGDYGYTFGSGTRLTVV.

The chain joins TRBV5-4 to TRBJ2-7, with TRBD1 as a possible D gene (6 bases). Germline V CDR1 and CDR2: SGHNT, YYREEE (reference sequence). V shed 4 bases and J shed 3 bases, with 11 bases lying between them. This CDR3 spans 13 amino acids. CDR3 DNA: TGTGCCAGCAGCCTCCGGGACAACTACGAGCAGTACTTC. This sequence encodes CASSLRDNYEQYF.

The chain joins TRBV7-9 to TRBJ1-3; no clear D. The germline V gene encodes CDR1 SEHNR and CDR2 FQNEAQ (reference sequence). The germline V and J ends were trimmed by 9 bases and 0 bases, with 15 bases remaining between them. This CDR3 contains 15 residues. CDR3 protein: CASLGQHDSGNTIYF. CDR3 nucleotide sequence: TGTGCCAGTCTTGGGCAGCACGACTCTGGAAACACCATATATTTT.

This chain joins TRBV2 and TRBJ1-5; a weak D match, TRBD1 (5 bases). V was pared by 8 bases and J by 2 bases, with 10 bases between. The CDR3 covers 13 residues. Looked up from germline, CDR1 is SNHLY and CDR2 is FYNNEI. The CDR3 bases are TGTGCCAGCGGTCGCAGGGGCAATCAGCCCCAGCATTTT. Translated: CASGRRGNQPQHF.

The rearrangement links TRBV13 to TRBJ2-5; 8 nucleotides match TRBD2. The CDR3 has 14 amino acids. Per germline, CDR1 PRHDT and CDR2 FYEKMQ (reference sequence). V was clipped by 1 base and J by 2 bases; unmatched bases: 0. DNA for the CDR3: TGTGCCAGCAGCTTAGCGGGGGGGCAAGAGACCCAGTACTTC. This sequence encodes CASSLAGGQETQYF.

This chain connects TRBV30 to TRBJ1-5; weak D call: TRBD1 (6 bases). Trimming removed 4 bases from V and 4 bases from J, with 8 bases in between. CDR3 length: 12 residues. Germline CDR1 and CDR2: GTSNPN and SVGIG (reference sequence). Written as DNA, the CDR3 is TGTGCCTGGACACAGGGAAATCAGCCCCAGCATTTT. Encoded protein: CAWTQGNQPQHF.

The rearrangement joins TRBV9 to TRBJ2-3, with 8 bases matching TRBD2. CDR1 is SGDLS, CDR2 YYNGEE, per germline. Unmatched junction bases numbered 11, after V lost 2 bases and J lost 6 bases. The CDR3 has 16 amino acids. CDR3 amino acids: CASSVTAGGAGDTQYF. DNA for the CDR3: TGTGCCAGCAGCGTTACGGCGGGGGGTGCCGGGGATACGCAGTATTTT.

The J gene is TRBJ2-3, the V gene TRBV28, with TRBD1 matching 7 bases. The CDR3 totals 12 residues. CDR1 is MDHEN and CDR2 is SYDVKM in the germline V gene. V shed 8 bases, J shed 3 bases, and the junction held 2 bases outside the gene matches. The CDR3 sequence: CASRDSTDTQYF. As DNA, the CDR3 is TGTGCCAGCCGGGACAGTACAGATACGCAGTATTTT.

The chain links TRBV19 to TRBJ1-2, with a tentative D call TRBD1 (5 bases). Trimming left V 3 bases short and J 8 bases short, with 13 bases between. CDR3 length equals 13 residues. CDR1 LNHDA and CDR2 SQIVND come from the germline V gene (reference sequence). The CDR3 sequence: CASSISGNDGYTF. Here the CDR3 DNA reads TGTGCCAGTAGTATTTCAGGGAATGACGGCTACACCTTC.

The chain couples TRBV4-3 to TRBJ2-1; D is uncertain. CDR1 LGHNA and CDR2 YSLEER come from the germline V gene. Trimming took 0 bases from V and 0 from J, leaving 9 bases between them. This CDR3 region has 16 residues. This CDR3 is CASSQDAASSYNEQFF. The CDR3 DNA reads as TGCGCCAGCAGCCAAGATGCAGCGAGCTCCTACAATGAGCAGTTCTTC.

The V gene is TRBV19, the J gene TRBJ2-5, with no clear D. Per the germline V gene, CDR1 is LNHDA and CDR2 is SQIVND (reference sequence). V gave up 5 bases and J gave up 1 base, with 11 bases separating them. CDR3 size: 14 residues. CDR3 loop: CASSLIGSQETQYF. The DNA for the CDR3 is TGTGCCAGTAGTTTAATCGGTAGCCAAGAGACCCAGTACTTC. The whole variable domain, remainder taken from reference TRBV19 and TRBJ2-5, is DGGITQSPKYLFRKEGQNVTLSCEQNLNHDAMYWYRQDPGQGLRLIYYSQIVNDFQKGDIAEGYSVSREKKESFPLTVTSAQKNPTAFYLCASSLIGSQETQYFGPGTRLLVL.

V gene TRBV4-3 combines with J gene TRBJ1-1, with 7 bases aligning to TRBD1. J lost 5 bases, V lost 2 bases, and 17 bases had no gene match. The V gene's germline CDR1 is LGHNA and CDR2 YSLEER. The CDR3 runs to 18 residues. The chain's CDR3 is CASSQKFFRQGITTEAFF. The CDR3 DNA is TGCGCCAGCAGCCAAAAGTTTTTCCGACAGGGAATAACGACTGAAGCTTTCTTT.

For this clone: One end of the junction varies from germline; a read error may be responsible. V gene TRBV5-6 combines with J gene TRBJ1-4; 9 bases fit TRBD1. Per the germline V gene, CDR1 is SGHDT and CDR2 is YYEEEE. The CDR3 consists of 14 residues. The CDR3 coding sequence is TGTGCCAGCAGCACCCGGGACAGGGTTTCAGCGTGCGTTTTT. Translated, it gives CASSTRDRVSACVF. The full variable domain, with the rest looked up from reference TRBV5-6 and TRBJ1-4, is DAGVTQSPTHLIKTRGQQVTLRCSPKSGHDTVSWYQQALGQGPQFIFQYYEEEERQRGNFPDRFSGHQFPNYSSELNVNALLLGDSALYLCASSTRDRVSACVFGSGTQLSVL.

The chain joins TRBV7-3 to TRBJ1-5, with TRBD1 matching over 8 bases. The ends lost 2 bases at V and 3 bases at J; junction bases unmatched: 9. This CDR3 has 17 amino acids. Germline V gives CDR1 SGHTA, CDR2 FQGTGA. This CDR3 is CASSLLDRVVYNQPQHF. CDR3 nucleotides: TGTGCCAGCAGCTTACTGGACAGGGTGGTTTACAATCAGCCCCAGCATTTT.

Here the CDR3 DNA reads TGTGCCAGCAGCAAACAGGGGGAGAACACTGAAGCTTTCTTT. This encodes CASSKQGENTEAFF. The V and J genes are TRBV28 and TRBJ1-1; 8 positions agree with TRBD1. This CDR3 comprises 14 residues. V was pared by 6 bases and J by 1 base, with 4 bases of the junction left unmatched. Germline-derived CDR1 and CDR2 are MDHEN and SYDVKM.